Presented here are 32 T cell receptor beta chains from one specimen sequenced in a study of PD-L1 blockade in urothelial cancer. The table came from immunoSEQ multiplex PCR; TCRdb's copy has only in-frame clones and leaves some out. This repertoire shows about 71,000 clones, about 89% found once; its top ten account for less than 3.5%. The sample in question was PBMCs, obtained around atezolizumab (anti-PD-L1) treatment. These TCRs come from a man between 60 and 75 years old with urothelial cancer.

Only one count was recorded for this clone. The chain joins TRBV2 to TRBJ1-1, with TRBD1 matching over 9 bases. This CDR3 is built from 13 residues. The V gene's germline CDR1 is SNHLY and CDR2 FYNNEI. V lost 4 bases, J lost 8 bases, and 5 bases stayed unmatched. CDR3 amino acids: CASSVTGGREAFF. The CDR3 DNA sequence: TGTGCCAGCAGTGTGACAGGGGGTCGCGAAGCTTTCTTT.

The gene calls are TRBV4-1 and TRBJ2-7; 9 positions match TRBD1. Trimming removed 3 bases from V and 0 bases from J; junction bases left unmatched: 3. The CDR3 consists of 15 residues. The germline V gene encodes CDR1 MGHRA and CDR2 YSYEKL. The CDR3 loop is CASSQRTGDSYEQYF. The CDR3 bases are TGCGCCAGCAGCCAGAGGACAGGGGACTCCTACGAGCAGTACTTC.

V usage is TRBV25-1 and J usage is TRBJ1-1; D gene ambiguous. V lost 4 bases and J lost 0, with 12 bases in between. The CDR3 is made up of 15 amino acids. Per the germline V gene, CDR1 is MGHDK and CDR2 is SYGVNS. The CDR3 nucleotides are TGTGCCAGCAGTGCCTCCGGGGTCCTGAACACTGAAGCTTTCTTT. Translated: CASSASGVLNTEAFF. The full variable domain, rest sourced from reference TRBV25-1 and TRBJ1-1, is EADIYQTPRYLVIGTGKKITLECSQTMGHDKMYWYQQDPGMELHLIHYSYGVNSTEKGDLSSESTVSRIRTEHFPLTLESARPSHTSQYLCASSASGVLNTEAFFGQGTRLTVV.

V is TRBV18 and J is TRBJ1-2, with TRBD1 matching 7 bases. The CDR3 spans 15 residues. Trimming took 3 bases from V and 8 from J; bases not matched to a gene: 12. Germline V gives CDR1 KGHSH, CDR2 LQKENI. The CDR3 here is CASSPELDRLRGYTF. In nucleotides, the CDR3 is TGTGCCAGCTCACCCGAACTGGACAGGTTGAGAGGCTACACCTTC.

V and J are TRBV5-5 and TRBJ2-3; 13 bases are a match to TRBD2. The CDR3 has 16 residues. V was clipped by 4 bases and J by 3 bases; unmatched bases: 5. Germline lookup yields CDR1 SGHKS and CDR2 YYEKEE (reference sequence). The CDR3 DNA reads as TGTGCCAGCAGCGCGCCGGGACTAGCGGGAACAGATACGCAGTATTTT. Translation: CASSAPGLAGTDTQYF.

V and J are TRBV2 and TRBJ2-7; 12 bases are a match to TRBD2. The CDR3 is 13 amino acids. Germline V CDR1 and CDR2: SNHLY, FYNNEI. V was clipped by 9 bases and J by 5 bases; unmatched bases: 5. The CDR3 sequence: CASASGGAHEQYF. DNA for the CDR3: TGTGCCAGTGCTAGCGGGGGGGCCCACGAGCAGTACTTC.

The CDR3 loop reads CASSLGSGLPLGAQYF. Written as DNA, the CDR3 is TGTGCCAGCAGCTTAGGTTCGGGACTCCCCTTAGGGGCCCAGTACTTC. The chain recombines TRBV7-2 with TRBJ2-5, with D tentatively TRBD2 (6 bases). V dropped 1 base and J dropped 9 bases, with 21 bases sitting between them. CDR3 length equals 16 residues. Germline assignment: CDR1 SGHTA and CDR2 FQGNSA.

J is TRBJ2-3 and V is TRBV11-2; 9 bases agree with TRBD2. CDR1 and CDR2 (germline): SGHAT, FQNNGV. V lost 3 bases, J lost 12 bases, and 7 bases stayed unmatched. The CDR3 is 13 amino acids. For the CDR3, the DNA is TGTGCCAGCAGCTTTTCGCGGACTAGCGTTCAGTATTTT. Translating gives CASSFSRTSVQYF.

The chain uses TRBV27 and TRBJ2-7; a weak D match, TRBD1 (6 bases). Germline CDR1 MNHEY, CDR2 SMNVEV (reference sequence). CDR3 size: 13 residues. The V end lost 3 bases, the J end lost 2 bases, and 8 bases lay between the germline ends. This CDR3 is CASSLTGTYEQYF. CDR3 coding DNA: TGTGCCAGCAGTTTGACAGGTACCTACGAGCAGTACTTC.

V and J are TRBV7-9 and TRBJ2-2; tentatively, D is TRBD1 (5 bases). Trimming removed 5 bases at V and 4 bases at J, with 14 bases between. Germline V gene data show CDR1 as SEHNR and CDR2 as FQNEAQ (reference sequence). The CDR3 spans 15 residues. As DNA, the CDR3 is TGTGCCAGCAGCCGTGACAGCCTAAGCACCGGGGAGCTGTTTTTT. It specifies CASSRDSLSTGELFF.

V gene TRBV28 combines with J gene TRBJ2-1; TRBD1 aligns across 10 bases. J gave up 7 bases and V 2 bases, and 8 bases lay outside the gene matches. CDR1 is MDHEN and CDR2 is SYDVKM in the germline V gene. CDR3 length equals 16 residues. CDR3 sequence (DNA): TGTGCCAGCAGTTTAACGGGACAGGGGAGTAATAATGAGCAGTTCTTC. Encoded protein: CASSLTGQGSNNEQFF.

The chain carries TRBV21-1 and TRBJ2-3; the table's D call, TRBD1, has no DNA check behind it. TRBV21-1 is described as a pseudogene. The CDR3 is made up of 13 amino acids. CDR3 sequence (DNA): TGTGCCATCTTTCAACAGGGGGCTAATACGCAGTATTTT. It yields the protein CAIFQQGANTQYF.

CDR3 region: CASSLLFLPNEKLFF. In DNA, the CDR3 is TGCGCCAGCAGCTTGCTCTTCCTTCCTAATGAAAAACTGTTTTTT. The chain is built from TRBV5-1 and TRBJ1-4, with D hard to call. This CDR3 spans 15 amino acids. The germline V and J ends were trimmed by 1 base and 3 bases, with 10 bases remaining between them. Per the germline V gene, CDR1 is SGHRS and CDR2 is YFSETQ.

This clone was seen only once. The rearrangement joins TRBV18 to TRBJ2-7; D unclear. This CDR3 comprises 14 residues. V was shortened by 6 bases and J by 2 bases, with 14 bases between the two germline ends. Germline V lookup: CDR1 KGHSH, CDR2 LQKENI. The CDR3 nucleotides read TGTGCCAGCTCCCCCGAGAGTTCGGCCTACGAGCAGTACTTC. Translation gives CASSPESSAYEQYF.

The rearrangement links TRBV5-1 to TRBJ2-3, with 8 positions matching TRBD1. Trimming removed 4 bases from V and 1 base from J; junction bases left unmatched: 5. The CDR3 consists of 15 residues. Germline assignment: CDR1 SGHRS and CDR2 YFSETQ. This chain's CDR3 is CASSPGQGRTDTQYF. DNA of the CDR3: TGCGCCAGCAGCCCCGGACAGGGCCGCACAGATACGCAGTATTTT.

This clone was seen a few times. The chain has TRBV6-5 and TRBJ1-2; 7 bases map to TRBD1. The ends lost 8 bases at V and 6 bases at J; junction bases unmatched: 3. Germline-derived CDR1 and CDR2 are MNHEY and SVGAGI. This CDR3 comprises 11 residues. The CDR3: CASHGTDGYTF. CDR3 coding DNA: TGTGCCAGCCACGGGACAGATGGCTACACCTTC.

The gene calls are TRBV5-1 and TRBJ2-1; 13 nucleotides match TRBD2. The V segment lost 4 bases and the J segment 10 bases; nucleotides outside the gene matches: 11. Per the germline V gene, CDR1 is SGHRS and CDR2 is YFSETQ. The CDR3 length is 16 residues. DNA for the CDR3: TGCGCCAGCAGCCCTGAACTAGCGGGGGGGCCTGACGAGCAGTTCTTC. This gives the protein CASSPELAGGPDEQFF.

The chain recombines TRBV5-1 with TRBJ2-3; 7 bases map to TRBD2. This CDR3 has 16 amino acids. Germline V gene lookup returns CDR1 SGHRS and CDR2 YFSETQ. Unmatched junction bases numbered 11, after V lost 4 bases and J lost 3 bases. CDR3 sequence (DNA): TGCGCCAGCAGCCGGGCGGGCGGGAGCCAGACAGATACGCAGTATTTT. Amino acids: CASSRAGGSQTDTQYF.

The rearrangement links TRBV5-1 to TRBJ1-6, with 10 positions matching TRBD1. V trimming: 4 bases; J trimming: 5 bases; junction bases outside the gene matches: 12. Germline V gene lookup returns CDR1 SGHRS and CDR2 YFSETQ. The CDR3 sequence is 18 residues long. As DNA, the CDR3 is TGCGCCAGCAGCCCAGCCCGATCCGGGACAGGGGATAATTCACCCCTCCACTTT. The encoded protein is CASSPARSGTGDNSPLHF.

The chain recombines TRBV13 with TRBJ2-3; tentatively, D is TRBD2 (5 bases). The CDR3 has 16 residues. V was pared by 2 bases and J by 2 bases, with 14 bases between. Per the germline V gene, CDR1 is PRHDT and CDR2 is FYEKMQ (reference sequence). The CDR3 loop is CASSLRRAGYTDTQYF. For the CDR3, the DNA is TGTGCCAGCAGCTTAAGAAGGGCGGGTTACACAGATACGCAGTATTTT.

The rearrangement links TRBV5-4 to TRBJ1-2; 7 bases are a match to TRBD1. This CDR3 has 14 amino acids. Germline V gene lookup returns CDR1 SGHNT and CDR2 YYREEE (reference sequence). J lost 4 bases, V lost 6 bases, and 9 bases had no gene match. The CDR3: CASTPGQVGYGYTF. Written as DNA, the CDR3 is TGTGCCAGCACCCCCGGACAGGTCGGCTATGGCTACACCTTC.

J is TRBJ2-7 and V is TRBV10-2; 11 bases map to TRBD1. From germline, CDR1 is WSHSY and CDR2 SAAADI. This CDR3 comprises 14 residues. V trimming: 5 bases; J trimming: 4 bases; junction bases outside the gene matches: 4. The CDR3 loop is CASSLGQGAYEQYF. CDR3 coding DNA: TGCGCCAGCAGTTTAGGACAGGGGGCTTACGAGCAGTACTTC.

This sequence joins TRBV6-6 and TRBJ1-3; D perhaps matches TRBD1 (6 bases). The ends were cut back, 4 bases at V and 4 bases at J, with 17 bases in the middle. This CDR3 is 16 amino acids long. Germline CDR1 reads MNHNY; CDR2 reads SVGAGI (reference sequence). In DNA form, the CDR3 reads TGTGCCAGCAGTTCCTCGAGGGGGGGGCACGGAAACACCATATATTTT. It translates to CASSSSRGGHGNTIYF.

The chain uses TRBV5-6 and TRBJ2-7; perhaps TRBD1 as D (6 bases). The CDR3 has 14 amino acids. The V gene lost 0 bases and the J gene lost 6 bases, with 13 bases spanning the gap. Per germline, CDR1 SGHDT and CDR2 YYEEEE. CDR3 amino acids: CASSLVSGVGEQYF. In DNA, the CDR3 is TGTGCCAGCAGCTTGGTGTCAGGGGTGGGCGAGCAGTACTTC.

The genes are TRBV5-1 and TRBJ2-7, with TRBD2 matching over 14 bases. This CDR3 has 16 amino acids. The V segment lost 4 bases and the J segment 4 bases; nucleotides outside the gene matches: 7. Germline values: CDR1 SGHRS, CDR2 YFSETQ. CDR3: CASSGGTSGSLYEQYF. CDR3 sequence (DNA): TGCGCCAGCAGCGGCGGGACTAGCGGGAGTCTTTACGAGCAGTACTTC.

The chain employs TRBV5-5 and TRBJ2-5; D unclear. V was pared by 0 bases and J by 5 bases, with 11 bases between. The CDR3 contains 14 residues. Germline CDR1 is SGHKS and CDR2 is YYEKEE (reference sequence). The CDR3 sequence is CASSLGQDGETQYF. The CDR3 DNA reads TGTGCCAGCAGCTTGGGGCAGGATGGGGAGACCCAGTACTTC.

This clone has a single count. The chain links TRBV5-4 to TRBJ2-5; D possibly corresponds to TRBD1 (5 bases). Deletions cut 4 bases from V and 1 base from J, with 11 bases between. This CDR3 is built from 14 residues. Germline CDR1 and CDR2: SGHNT and YYREEE (reference sequence). In nucleotides, the CDR3 is TGTGCCAGCAGCGCGGACACGAGCCAAGAGACCCAGTACTTC. Residues: CASSADTSQETQYF.

This clone was recorded a few times. The chain carries TRBV6-5 and TRBJ1-2, with TRBD1 as a possible D gene (6 bases). Trimming removed 6 bases at V and 8 bases at J, with 16 bases between. The CDR3 sequence is 13 residues long. Germline V gene lookup returns CDR1 MNHEY and CDR2 SVGAGI. CDR3 sequence (DNA): TGTGCCAGCAGCAATACAGGGAAGGAGGGCTACACCTTC. This encodes CASSNTGKEGYTF.

The chain uses TRBV5-4 and TRBJ2-1; the match to TRBD1 covers 8 bases. Germline V gene sequence: CDR1 SGHNT, CDR2 YYREEE (reference sequence). The CDR3 consists of 15 residues. V lost 3 bases to trimming and J lost 4 bases; unmatched junction nucleotides: 6. The CDR3 is CASSSEDRAYNEQFF. The CDR3 coding sequence is TGTGCCAGCAGCTCGGAGGACAGGGCGTACAATGAGCAGTTCTTC.

The chain combines TRBV7-9 with TRBJ2-5; TRBD1 matches at 9 bases. After removal of 5 bases from V and 4 bases from J, the junction contained 11 bases not matched to a gene. CDR1 and CDR2 from the germline V gene are SEHNR and FQNEAQ (reference sequence). This CDR3 has 16 residues. CDR3 in DNA: TGTGCCAGCAGCCACCGGGACAGGGCTTTCCGAGAGACCCAGTACTTC. As protein: CASSHRDRAFRETQYF. The full variable domain, its missing parts supplied by reference TRBV7-9 and TRBJ2-5, is DTGVSQNPRHKITKRGQNVTFRCDPISEHNRLYWYRQTLGQGPEFLTYFQNEAQLEKSRLLSDRFSAERPKGSFSTLEIQRTEQGDSAMYLCASSHRDRAFRETQYFGPGTRLLVL.

This clone appeared a few times. Here the CDR3 DNA reads TGCGCCAGCAGCTGGGGACAGGGCACTGAAGCTTTCTTT. Its protein is CASSWGQGTEAFF. The genes are TRBV5-1 and TRBJ1-1; 9 bases align to TRBD1. With 3 bases clipped from V and 4 bases from J, the junction kept 1 base outside the gene matches. Germline loops: CDR1 SGHRS, CDR2 YFSETQ. The CDR3 consists of 13 residues. The full variable domain, completed using reference TRBV5-1 and TRBJ1-1, is KAGVTQTPRYLIKTRGQQVTLSCSPISGHRSVSWYQQTPGQGLQFLFEYFSETQRNKGNFPGRFSGRQFSNSRSEMNVSTLELGDSALYLCASSWGQGTEAFFGQGTRLTVV.

This rearrangement joins TRBV2 to TRBJ1-4; 7 bases fit TRBD1. V shed 7 bases, J shed 2 bases, and the junction held 4 bases outside the gene matches. CDR3 size: 14 residues. From germline, CDR1 is SNHLY and CDR2 FYNNEI. The CDR3 coding sequence is TGTGCCAGCATCCCGACAGGGACTAATGAAAAACTGTTTTTT. Its protein product is CASIPTGTNEKLFF. The entire variable domain, with the rest obtained from reference TRBV2 and TRBJ1-4, is as follows: EPEVTQTPSHQVTQMGQEVILRCVPISNHLYFYWYRQILGQKVEFLVSFYNNEISEKSEIFDDQFSVERPDGSNFTLKIRSTKLEDSAMYFCASIPTGTNEKLFFGSGTQLSVL.